Reported below is one T cell receptor (beta chain). The sample is drawn from a study of shared clonotypes between healthy human individuals. Subsets obtained from CD4+ cells comprised CD45RA+ naive and CD45RA-negative memory cells. There are 15 residues in the CDR3. V shed 5 bases, J shed 4 bases, and the junction held 6 bases outside the gene matches. Germline-derived CDR1 and CDR2 are SNHLY and FYNNEI. Sequencing used immunoSEQ multiplex PCR; TCRdb keeps in-frame clones, though not all of them. Of some 1.4 million clones in the sample, 95% to 97% were seen once. This chain connects TRBV2 to TRBJ2-3; 10 nucleotides align to TRBD2. This sequence originates from a man under 40 in good health. Sequencing used naive CD4+ T cells sorted from blood. Documented subset: CD45RA+ positively selected. DNA for the CDR3: TGTGCCAGCAGTCACCGACTAGCGGGTCCAGATACGCAGTATTTT. Its protein is CASSHRLAGPDTQYF. Together with reference TRBV2 and TRBJ2-3, the CDR3 gives the full variable domain: EPEVTQTPSHQVTQMGQEVILRCVPISNHLYFYWYRQILGQKVEFLVSFYNNEISEKSEIFDDQFSVERPDGSNFTLKIRSTKLEDSAMYFCASSHRLAGPDTQYFGPGTRLTVL.